These 28 T cell receptor beta chains came from one sample sequenced in a study of T cell repertoires in cytomegalovirus infection. TCRdb ran MiXCR on the reads and lists one entry per CDR3 protein. The table has approximately 490,000 distinct CDR3 sequences, roughly 12% seen once. The source material was PBMCs. These receptors all come from a human donor in good health (CMV status not recorded). Some clones in this sample may be carry-over from other donors' samples.

This clonotype has ten or more counts. The V and J genes are TRBV9 and TRBJ2-1, with D perhaps assigned TRBD1 or TRBD2 (5 bases each). From germline, CDR1 is SGDLS and CDR2 YYNGEE. The V gene lost 5 bases and the J gene lost 5 bases, with 11 bases spanning the gap. This CDR3 has 13 amino acids. The DNA for the CDR3 is TGTGCCAGCAGAGGGGACGCAGACAATGAGCAGTTCTTC. This translates into CASRGDADNEQFF.

Ten or more counts support this clonotype. The chain joins TRBV27 to TRBJ1-3; D gene uncertain. CDR3 length: 14 amino acids. Germline CDR1 reads MNHEY; CDR2 reads SMNVEV (reference sequence). The ends were cut back, 4 bases at V and 0 bases at J, with 7 bases in the middle. CDR3 in amino acids: CASSSQLSGNTIYF. Written as DNA, the CDR3 is TGTGCCAGCAGTTCACAGCTCTCTGGAAACACCATATATTTT.

Many counts were recorded for this clonotype. The chain uses TRBV5-1 and TRBJ2-5; 9 bases map to TRBD1. This CDR3 region has 15 residues. CDR1 is SGHRS, CDR2 YFSETQ, per germline. V shed 4 bases, J shed 4 bases, and the junction held 8 bases outside the gene matches. CDR3 nucleotide sequence: TGCGCCAGCAGCCCCCCGGGACAGGGTATAGAGACCCAGTACTTC. This encodes CASSPPGQGIETQYF. Drawing the rest from reference TRBV5-1 and TRBJ2-5, the complete variable domain is KAGVTQTPRYLIKTRGQQVTLSCSPISGHRSVSWYQQTPGQGLQFLFEYFSETQRNKGNFPGRFSGRQFSNSRSEMNVSTLELGDSALYLCASSPPGQGIETQYFGPGTRLLVL.

This clonotype was recorded a few times. The CDR3 coding sequence is TGCAGTGCTAGCAGGAAACTAGCGGGAGGCTCCTACAATGAGCAGTTCTTC. It yields the protein CSASRKLAGGSYNEQFF. The chain combines TRBV20-1 with TRBJ2-1, with 12 bases that match TRBD2. The ends lost 3 bases at V and 0 bases at J; junction bases unmatched: 6. This CDR3 contains 17 residues. Looked up from germline, CDR1 is DFQATT and CDR2 is SNEGSKA (reference sequence).

The chain carries TRBV20-1 and TRBJ2-7; a possible D gene is TRBD1 (6 bases). V was trimmed by 5 bases and J by 0 bases, leaving 8 bases between them. Germline values: CDR1 DFQATT, CDR2 SNEGSKA (reference sequence). CDR3 length: 12 residues. CDR3 sequence reads: CSARDNSYEQYF. The CDR3 nucleotides read TGCAGTGCTCGGGACAACTCCTACGAGCAGTACTTC.

This clonotype showed up many times. The rearrangement joins TRBV7-2 to TRBJ2-3; TRBD2 might be the D (5 bases). The V gene's germline CDR1 is SGHTA and CDR2 FQGNSA. The CDR3 has 14 amino acids. V lost 5 bases and J 4 bases, leaving 13 bases between the germline ends. The CDR3 here is CASSPSRAPDTQYF. The CDR3 nucleotides are TGTGCCAGCAGCCCCTCGCGGGCCCCAGATACGCAGTATTTT.

This clonotype was seen more than once but under ten times. The V call is TRBV29-1, the J call TRBJ2-7, with D uncertain. CDR1 is SQVTM, CDR2 ANQGSEA, per germline. Between the trimmed V and J ends, which lost 4 bases and 3 bases, there was a span of 7 bases. The CDR3 extends over 11 amino acids. The DNA of the CDR3 is TGCAGCGTTGTTAAGGGCTACGAGCAGTACTTC. Its protein is CSVVKGYEQYF.

V and J are TRBV12-5 and TRBJ2-7, with D possibly being TRBD2 (6 bases). CDR3 length: 11 amino acids. The V gene's germline CDR1 is LGHNT and CDR2 FRNRAP. V lost 3 bases and J 6 bases, leaving 6 bases between the germline ends. The CDR3 DNA follows: TGTGCTAGTGGTTTCGGGAGCGAGCAGTACTTC. Translating gives CASGFGSEQYF.

This clonotype was observed many times. The CDR3 is CASRGLTNEKLFF. Here the CDR3 DNA reads TGTGCCAGCAGGGGGCTAACTAATGAAAAACTGTTTTTT. This chain joins TRBV12-3 or TRBV12-4 and TRBJ1-4, with D perhaps TRBD1 (5 bases). The CDR3 has 13 amino acids. Trimming cost V 6 bases and J 1 base, with 6 bases left between them.

This clonotype was counted many times. This chain links TRBV4-2 with TRBJ2-7, with D possibly TRBD2 on 6 matching bases. Germline lookup yields CDR1 LGHNA and CDR2 YNFKEQ. The CDR3 length is 12 residues. The ends were cut back, 8 bases at V and 3 bases at J, with 11 bases in the middle. The DNA for the CDR3 is TGTGCCAGCGGGGACTCCGACTACGAGCAGTACTTC. Translated, it gives CASGDSDYEQYF.

This clonotype was counted between two and nine times. The V gene is TRBV12-3 or TRBV12-4, the J gene TRBJ1-6; possible D gene TRBD1, 5 bases. The CDR3 extends over 12 amino acids. V dropped 3 bases and J dropped 14 bases, with 11 bases sitting between them. CDR3 in DNA: TGTGCCAGCAGTTTCGGGGAAGGGGCCCTCCACTTT. Translated: CASSFGEGALHF.

There are many counts of this clonotype. The chain combines TRBV10-3 with TRBJ2-7; 7 bases are shared with TRBD2. The trim removed 3 bases at V and 5 bases at J, leaving 4 bases unmatched. The CDR3 loop spans 13 amino acids. Germline lookup yields CDR1 ENHRY and CDR2 SYGVKD. The DNA for the CDR3 is TGTGCCATCAGTGATGCGGGAGATAACGAGCAGTACTTC. Residues: CAISDAGDNEQYF.

About this clonotype: Just one base apart from a much larger clone, this may be a read error. Here the CDR3 omits its conserved ending phenylalanine or tryptophan, so a read error is the likely source. This chain joins TRBV7-2 and TRBJ2-5, with a tentative D call TRBD2 (5 bases). V was cut by 6 bases and J by 5 bases, with 19 bases left in between. Germline CDR1 reads SGHTA; CDR2 reads FQGNSA. The CDR3 extends over 15 amino acids. The chain's CDR3 is CASSATVGIRETQYV. Here the CDR3 DNA reads TGTGCCAGCAGTGCCACCGTCGGGATCCGGGAGACCCAGTACGTC.

This clonotype was seen repeatedly, ten times or more. The rearrangement uses TRBV7-3 and TRBJ2-4, with D maybe TRBD1 (6 bases). The CDR3 consists of 19 residues. Trimming cost V 5 bases and J 6 bases, with 29 bases left between them. Per germline, CDR1 SGHTA and CDR2 FQGTGA. In DNA, the CDR3 is TGTGCCAGCAGCCGATTTCCCCCAGGGGAAGGCGGCGGTGGAAACATTCAGTACTTC. It specifies CASSRFPPGEGGGGNIQYF.

This clonotype was seen a few times. This chain joins TRBV24-1 and TRBJ1-4; D gene unclear. Germline CDR1 and CDR2: KGHDR and SFDVKD. Trimming removed 5 bases from V and 3 bases from J, with 21 bases in between. The CDR3 consists of 18 residues. The DNA of the CDR3 is TGTGCCACCAGTGGCTTTACGAACCTGGCGGATCCTAATGAAAAACTGTTTTTT. Its translation is CATSGFTNLADPNEKLFF.

This clonotype was counted only a few times. J is TRBJ2-1 and V is TRBV29-1; weak D call: TRBD2 (6 bases). V gave up 3 bases and J gave up 4 bases, with 13 bases separating them. CDR3 size: 14 residues. Germline values: CDR1 SQVTM, CDR2 ANQGSEA. For the CDR3, the DNA is TGCAGCGTTGACGGCGGGGTAGGATACAATGAGCAGTTCTTC. Its translation is CSVDGGVGYNEQFF.

Only a few counts were recorded for this clonotype. V gene TRBV27 combines with J gene TRBJ1-2; possible D gene TRBD1, 6 bases. Looked up from germline, CDR1 is MNHEY and CDR2 is SMNVEV (reference sequence). Trimming cost V 3 bases and J 3 bases, with 20 bases left between them. The CDR3 runs to 17 residues. In DNA form, the CDR3 reads TGTGCCAGCAGTTTTATGTTAACCCAACAGGGCTACTATGGCTACACCTTC. It specifies CASSFMLTQQGYYGYTF.

This clonotype turned up a few times. V and J are TRBV2 and TRBJ2-1, with 7 bases identical to TRBD2. Trimming took 2 bases from V and 9 from J; bases not matched to a gene: 4. The V gene's germline CDR1 is SNHLY and CDR2 FYNNEI. The CDR3 consists of 13 residues. The CDR3 DNA reads TGTGCCAGCAGTGAAAGGGAGGGGAGTGAGCAGTTCTTC. Protein: CASSEREGSEQFF.

The rearrangement joins TRBV6-2 or TRBV6-3 to TRBJ2-5, with D unclear. The CDR3 extends over 13 amino acids. The V gene lost 2 bases and the J gene lost 1 base, with 5 bases spanning the gap. Germline V lookup: CDR1 MNHEY, CDR2 SVGEGT. CDR3 sequence reads: CASSYESQETQYF. CDR3 sequence (DNA): TGTGCCAGCAGTTACGAGAGCCAAGAGACCCAGTACTTC.

This chain connects TRBV11-2 to TRBJ2-1; 10 bases are a match to TRBD2. Trimming took 5 bases from V and 5 from J; bases not matched to a gene: 9. Germline CDR1 SGHAT, CDR2 FQNNGV. This CDR3 comprises 16 residues. The DNA of the CDR3 is TGTGCCAGCAGCCAAGTTAGCGGGGGGCTTAACAATGAGCAGTTCTTC. Its protein is CASSQVSGGLNNEQFF.

The chain couples TRBV29-1 to TRBJ2-1; TRBD1 matches 10 bases. CDR1 SQVTM and CDR2 ANQGSEA come from the germline V gene. The CDR3 has 16 residues. J gave up 8 bases and V 2 bases, and 12 bases lay outside the gene matches. This chain's CDR3 is CSVEWGDRGFKHEQFF. CDR3 DNA: TGCAGCGTTGAATGGGGGGACAGGGGTTTTAAGCATGAGCAGTTCTTC.

Concerning this clonotype: This could be a read error, since a much larger clone is one nucleotide away. V is TRBV7-9 and J is TRBJ1-2, with D perhaps TRBD1 (5 bases). The CDR3 consists of 14 residues. From germline, CDR1 is SEHNR and CDR2 FQNEAQ (reference sequence). The V end was cut by 5 bases, the J end by 7 bases, with 17 bases between. CDR3 coding DNA: TGTGCCAGCAGCCCCCTAGGGAGGGACGCTGGCTACACCTTC. Protein product: CASSPLGRDAGYTF. Looking up the rest from reference TRBV7-9 and TRBJ1-2 gives the full variable domain: DTGVSQNPRHKITKRGQNVTFRCDPISEHNRLYWYRQTLGQGPEFLTYFQNEAQLEKSRLLSDRFSAERPKGSFSTLEIQRTEQGDSAMYLCASSPLGRDAGYTFGSGTRLTVV.

This clonotype was counted only a few times. The V gene is TRBV5-6, the J gene TRBJ2-7, with D tentatively TRBD1 (6 bases). Trimming left V 4 bases short and J 1 base short, with 12 bases between. The CDR3 totals 14 residues. Germline-derived CDR1 and CDR2 are SGHDT and YYEEEE. In DNA form, the CDR3 reads TGTGCCAGCAGCGTCCGGGACATTTCCTACGAGCAGTACTTC. Translating it yields CASSVRDISYEQYF.

Ten or more counts support this clonotype. The chain uses TRBV2 and TRBJ2-3, with D possibly being TRBD1 (6 bases). Germline V CDR1 and CDR2: SNHLY, FYNNEI. The V gene lost 8 bases and the J gene lost 4 bases, with 25 bases spanning the gap. The CDR3 totals 17 residues. The CDR3 protein is CASRYRRQALRADTQYF. The CDR3 DNA sequence: TGTGCCAGCCGGTACCGGCGACAGGCCCTCCGCGCAGATACGCAGTATTTT.

This clonotype was observed at least ten times. The chain recombines TRBV28 with TRBJ1-2; D ambiguous. V was pared by 8 bases and J by 5 bases, with 9 bases between. Germline CDR1 MDHEN, CDR2 SYDVKM. CDR3 length equals 11 residues. CDR3 sequence (DNA): TGTGCCAGCGCTGCTTTGTATGGCTACACCTTC. It encodes CASAALYGYTF.

This clonotype was recorded once. This chain links TRBV3-1 with TRBJ2-5, with D possibly being TRBD1 or TRBD2 (5 bases each). V gave up 4 bases and J gave up 0 bases, with 9 bases separating them. CDR1 and CDR2 (germline): LGHDT, YNNKEL (reference sequence). This CDR3 spans 14 amino acids. As DNA, the CDR3 is TGTGCCAGCAGCCCTCGGGGCTACCAAGAGACCCAGTACTTC. This sequence encodes CASSPRGYQETQYF.

This clonotype was recorded many times. CDR3 in amino acids: CASSRRDRGLNEQYF. DNA for the CDR3: TGTGCCAGCAGCCGAAGGGACAGGGGTCTCAACGAGCAGTACTTC. The genes are TRBV14 and TRBJ2-7, with 10 bases identical to TRBD1. Trimming cost V 4 bases and J 5 bases; bases outside gene matches: 8. Germline V gene sequence: CDR1 SGHDN, CDR2 FVKESK. The CDR3 is made up of 15 amino acids.

Only a few counts were recorded for this clonotype. V gene TRBV14 combines with J gene TRBJ1-5, with no clear D. Between the trimmed V and J ends, which lost 4 bases and 4 bases, there was a span of 8 bases. The CDR3 runs 13 residues. The germline CDR1 and CDR2 sequences are SGHDN and FVKESK. CDR3 in amino acids: CASSLHGNQPQHF. CDR3 coding DNA: TGTGCCAGCAGCCTTCACGGGAATCAGCCCCAGCATTTT. Supplemented by reference TRBV14 and TRBJ1-5, the full variable domain reads EAGVTQFPSHSVIEKGQTVTLRCDPISGHDNLYWYRRVMGKEIKFLLHFVKESKQDESGMPNNRFLAERTGGTYSTLKVQPAELEDSGVYFCASSLHGNQPQHFGDGTRLSIL.